This T cell receptor (beta chain) emerged from a study of cytomegalovirus exposure and HLA in healthy donors. The PCR made use of 60 Vbeta and 13 Jbeta primers. TCRdb keeps only in-frame clones here, not all; method: immunoSEQ multiplex PCR. The sample lists over 100,000 clones; roughly 63% were seen once. In nominal health when sampled, donors likely had unrecorded immune exposures nonetheless. This CDR3 comprises 16 residues. CDR1 is LGHNA, CDR2 YNFKEQ, per germline. The trim removed 0 bases at V and 1 base at J, leaving 4 bases unmatched. The source is a woman in her 70s in good health and CMV-seropositive. Sequencing used PBMCs. The chain uses TRBV4-2 and TRBJ2-5, with 8 bases lining up with TRBD2. CDR3 amino acids: CASSQDNGGVQETQYF. CDR3 in DNA: TGTGCCAGCAGCCAAGATAACGGGGGGGTCCAAGAGACCCAGTACTTC.